This TCR beta chain was found in a study of identical twins. TCRdb fed the 5' RACE reads into MiXCR, producing one record per CDR3 protein. The sample includes hundreds of thousands of distinct CDR3 sequences, roughly 18% of them seen just once. This same sample was also taken into another study, of T cells expressing NK-cell markers.

The sequence was obtained from a woman younger than 35 in good health. Material for sequencing was PBMCs.

CDR3: CASRGSYYEQYF. The CDR3 region has the DNA TGTGCTTCGCGGGGGTCCTACTACGAGCAGTACTTC. The chain has TRBV27 and TRBJ2-7; TRBD2 matches 7 bases. Germline assignment: CDR1 MNHEY and CDR2 SMNVEV (reference sequence). The CDR3 spans 12 residues.